The clone carrying this T cell receptor (beta chain) appeared many times. Its matching antigen is unknown. The CDR3 is 14 amino acids. J gave up 4 bases and V 8 bases, and 7 bases lay outside the gene matches. Germline CDR1 is LNHDA and CDR2 is SQIVND (reference sequence). The data were obtained in a study of CD8+CD57+ T cells in acquired aplastic anemia. Study findings and constraints: Overlap between patients and controls comprised 25 to 30 CD8+ CDR3 sequences.

The authors sequenced patients whose flow cytometry had shown CD8+CD57+ cell expansion. Both TCR beta VDJ combination and CDR3 sequence profiling were carried out. Genomic DNA was the template for this profiling. TCRdb fed the reads into MiXCR, producing one record per CDR3 protein. The sample lists roughly 200,000 distinct CDR3 sequences; 65% were seen once. The material sequenced was sorted CD4+, CD8+, or CD8+CD57+ T cells (not recorded which) from PBMCs. J is TRBJ2-3 and V is TRBV19; 9 nucleotides line up with TRBD1. The TCR sequence derives from a human donor with aplastic anemia. CDR3: CASRKTGGPDTQYF. The CDR3 DNA reads TGTGCCAGTCGAAAAACAGGGGGCCCAGATACGCAGTATTTT.